A selection of T cell receptor beta chains follows, all from one sample in a study of shared clonotypes between healthy human individuals. Measured with immunoSEQ multiplex PCR; TCRdb has only the in-frame clones, and not every one. The sample has roughly 2.5 million clones; roughly nine tenths are singletons. Sequenced input: naive CD4+ T cells sorted from blood. Receptor source: a man aged 18 to 30 in good health. Both conserved end residues are part of each CDR3. Fields, in order: V gene, D gene, CDR3 protein. A D gene is named only where the DNA matches it firmly.

v_call: TRBV27
d_call: TRBD1
cdr3_aa: CASRPHRGLNTGELFF

v_call: TRBV4-2
d_call: -
cdr3_aa: CASSQDGVEVYGYTF

v_call: TRBV4-1
d_call: -
cdr3_aa: CASSQGGVGGTGELFF

v_call: TRBV10-3
d_call: TRBD1
cdr3_aa: CAIRGQGGDTEAFF

v_call: TRBV19
d_call: -
cdr3_aa: CASSKSPNTEAFF

v_call: TRBV6-5
d_call: -
cdr3_aa: CASSYSFSSYNEQFF

v_call: TRBV7-2
d_call: -
cdr3_aa: CASSLEVVQPQHF

v_call: TRBV19
d_call: -
cdr3_aa: CASSTSQHDYEQYF

v_call: TRBV4-1
d_call: TRBD2
cdr3_aa: CASSPRLAGGLSYNEQFF

v_call: TRBV2
d_call: TRBD2
cdr3_aa: CASRQLAAATDTQYF

v_call: TRBV10-3
d_call: TRBD1
cdr3_aa: CAISDLQGNTYNEQFF

v_call: TRBV9
d_call: -
cdr3_aa: CASSVDGTVYEQYF

v_call: TRBV30
d_call: -
cdr3_aa: CAWSSRPGQDTQYF

v_call: TRBV6-5
d_call: TRBD1
cdr3_aa: CASSYDRGDGYTF

v_call: TRBV28
d_call: -
cdr3_aa: CASNPRGGGFYEQYF

v_call: TRBV2
d_call: TRBD1
cdr3_aa: CASSRQGSNSPLHF

v_call: TRBV7-3
d_call: TRBD1
cdr3_aa: CASSLRGLRDRGRVVNTGELFF

v_call: TRBV30
d_call: -
cdr3_aa: CAWSVMFWTEAFF